This passage covers 17 T cell receptor beta chains from one sample sequenced in a study of graft-versus-host responses after intestinal transplantation. Assay used: immunoSEQ multiplex PCR; TCRdb lists only in-frame clones, some missing. The sample carries 45,000 to 55,000 clones, 85% to 95% recorded once. The sequencing used PBMCs, collected around 820 days after a first intestinal transplant, on the day of a second. Receptor source: a human patient who received an intestinal transplant, so some T cells may come from the graft donor.

The V call is TRBV30, the J call TRBJ1-5; D uncertain. Germline CDR1 is GTSNPN and CDR2 is SVGIG (reference sequence). CDR3 length: 12 amino acids. V was cut by 3 bases and J by 4 bases, with 7 bases left in between. CDR3 sequence reads: CAWRYGNQPQHF. The DNA of the CDR3 is TGTGCCTGGAGATACGGGAATCAGCCCCAGCATTTT.

The chain's CDR3 is CASSPSGTRYGYTF. Written as DNA, the CDR3 is TGCGCCAGCAGCCCTTCGGGGACACGCTATGGCTACACCTTC. J is TRBJ1-2 and V is TRBV5-1; possibly TRBD1 for D (6 bases). Trimming removed 4 bases at V and 4 bases at J, with 14 bases between. The germline V gene encodes CDR1 SGHRS and CDR2 YFSETQ. The CDR3 consists of 14 residues.

This chain joins TRBV10-1 and TRBJ2-5; D unclear. V was clipped by 0 bases and J by 1 base, with 9 bases between them. CDR1 and CDR2 from the germline V gene are WNHNN and SYGVQD (reference sequence). This CDR3 spans 15 amino acids. CDR3 nucleotides: TGCGCCAGCAGTGAGTCTCATGGTTCCCAAGAGACCCAGTACTTC. It specifies CASSESHGSQETQYF.

The chain carries TRBV6-5 and TRBJ2-1; the match to TRBD1 covers 8 bases. This CDR3 region has 15 residues. CDR1 and CDR2 (germline): MNHEY, SVGAGI. The ends lost 6 bases at V and 7 bases at J; junction bases unmatched: 11. The CDR3 is CASRGDRRVRNEQFF. In nucleotides, the CDR3 is TGTGCCAGCAGGGGGGACAGGAGGGTAAGGAATGAGCAGTTCTTC.

V gene TRBV6-5 combines with J gene TRBJ1-5; the D gene is possibly TRBD1 (6 bases). Trimming removed 7 bases at V and 6 bases at J, with 16 bases between. Germline lookup yields CDR1 MNHEY and CDR2 SVGAGI. The CDR3 is 14 residues long. The CDR3 sequence: CASTMTGSRQPQHF. The DNA of the CDR3 is TGTGCCAGCACCATGACAGGTAGTCGTCAGCCCCAGCATTTT.

V gene TRBV6-4 combines with J gene TRBJ1-4; 8 positions agree with TRBD1. CDR3 size: 17 residues. J lost 4 bases, V lost 6 bases, and 13 bases had no gene match. Germline loops: CDR1 MRHNA, CDR2 SNTAGT. CDR3 loop: CASRPQGRGHVNEKLFF. The CDR3 region has the DNA TGTGCCAGCAGGCCCCAGGGCAGGGGGCACGTTAATGAAAAACTGTTTTTT.

Details on this clone: This specimen includes other DNA sequences encoding the same CDR3. The V and J genes are TRBV6-6 and TRBJ2-1; 8 bases map to TRBD1. The CDR3 runs to 14 residues. V was clipped by 6 bases and J by 2 bases; unmatched bases: 3. Germline CDR1 MNHNY, CDR2 SVGAGI (reference sequence). CDR3 amino acids: CASRDRVAYNEQFF. The DNA for the CDR3 is TGTGCCAGCAGGGACAGGGTCGCCTACAATGAGCAGTTCTTC.

This chain connects TRBV19 to TRBJ1-1; D is possibly TRBD1 (5 bases). Germline-derived CDR1 and CDR2 are LNHDA and SQIVND (reference sequence). This CDR3 spans 12 amino acids. Trimming removed 7 bases at V and 7 bases at J, with 13 bases between. CDR3 nucleotides: TGTGCCAGTAACTCTTGGGGCGTTGAAGCTTTCTTT. Translating gives CASNSWGVEAFF.

The V call is TRBV7-9, the J call TRBJ1-2; D call uncertain. The length of the CDR3 is 14 residues. The germline CDR1 and CDR2 sequences are SEHNR and FQNEAQ (reference sequence). V was trimmed by 1 base and J by 4 bases, leaving 10 bases between them. CDR3 nucleotides: TGTGCCAGCAGCTTAGGGGCAGGTCCCTATGGCTACACCTTC. It encodes CASSLGAGPYGYTF. The entire variable domain, with the rest obtained from reference TRBV7-9 and TRBJ1-2, is as follows: DTGVSQNPRHKITKRGQNVTFRCDPISEHNRLYWYRQTLGQGPEFLTYFQNEAQLEKSRLLSDRFSAERPKGSFSTLEIQRTEQGDSAMYLCASSLGAGPYGYTFGSGTRLTVV.

The CDR3 reads CAWTMGGYGTEAFF. The CDR3 nucleotides read TGTGCCTGGACCATGGGGGGATATGGGACTGAAGCTTTCTTT. The genes are TRBV30 and TRBJ1-1; weak D call: TRBD1 (5 bases). Germline values: CDR1 GTSNPN, CDR2 SVGIG (reference sequence). The ends were cut back, 4 bases at V and 5 bases at J, with 17 bases in the middle. The CDR3 sequence is 14 residues long.

This clone was found once. J is TRBJ2-7 and V is TRBV7-2; 12 nucleotides agree with TRBD2. The J segment lost 4 bases and the V segment lost 4 bases, leaving 5 bases of the junction unmatched. The CDR3 is made up of 15 amino acids. Germline V gives CDR1 SGHTA, CDR2 FQGNSA. The CDR3 reads CASSYRLAGVYEQYF. CDR3 DNA sequence: TGTGCCAGCAGCTACCGACTAGCGGGAGTTTACGAGCAGTACTTC.

The V gene is TRBV9, the J gene TRBJ2-3; D gene ambiguous. The CDR3 contains 14 residues. The germline V gene encodes CDR1 SGDLS and CDR2 YYNGEE. Between the trimmed V and J ends, which lost 1 base and 2 bases, there was a span of 8 bases. CDR3 nucleotides: TGTGCCAGCAGCGTAACGAGTCTCACAGATACGCAGTATTTT. This codes for CASSVTSLTDTQYF.

The chain joins TRBV5-6 to TRBJ2-6; no reliable D call. CDR3 size: 16 residues. Germline V gene sequence: CDR1 SGHDT, CDR2 YYEEEE. Trimming removed 1 base at V and 2 bases at J, with 10 bases between. This CDR3 is CASSLIENAGANVLTF. In nucleotides, the CDR3 is TGTGCCAGCAGCTTGATAGAGAACGCTGGGGCCAACGTCCTGACTTTC. Together with reference TRBV5-6 and TRBJ2-6, the CDR3 gives the full variable domain: DAGVTQSPTHLIKTRGQQVTLRCSPKSGHDTVSWYQQALGQGPQFIFQYYEEEERQRGNFPDRFSGHQFPNYSSELNVNALLLGDSALYLCASSLIENAGANVLTFGAGSRLTVL.

In its sample, this clone was seen once. This sequence joins TRBV5-4 and TRBJ2-1; either TRBD1 or TRBD2 may fit D (6 bases each). The CDR3 has 16 amino acids. V lost 3 bases and J 4 bases, leaving 17 bases between the germline ends. CDR1 is SGHNT and CDR2 is YYREEE in the germline V gene (reference sequence). The CDR3 sequence is CASSSTYGGFYNEQFF. The CDR3 nucleotides read TGTGCCAGCAGCTCTACCTACGGGGGCTTTTACAATGAGCAGTTCTTC.

The chain employs TRBV27 and TRBJ1-2; D unresolved. Trimming shortened V by 2 bases and J by 6 bases, and 13 bases separated the two germline ends. The germline CDR1 and CDR2 sequences are MNHEY and SMNVEV (reference sequence). The CDR3 totals 14 residues. CDR3 bases: TGTGCCAGCAGTTTAGGCCGGCCGGTAAATGGCTACACCTTC. Translated, it gives CASSLGRPVNGYTF.

CDR3 DNA sequence: TGCGCCAGCAGCCTGGACAGGGCCAACGAGCAGTACTTC. Translated, it gives CASSLDRANEQYF. The chain links TRBV5-1 to TRBJ2-7, with 8 bases lining up with TRBD1. Looked up from germline, CDR1 is SGHRS and CDR2 is YFSETQ. This CDR3 region has 13 residues. V was pared by 4 bases and J by 5 bases, with 5 bases of the junction left unmatched.

The V gene is TRBV6-9, the J gene TRBJ1-1; D is possibly TRBD1 (5 bases). The germline gives CDR1 MNHGY, CDR2 SVAAGI. The CDR3 is 11 residues long. V gave up 7 bases and J gave up 5 bases, with 8 bases separating them. In DNA form, the CDR3 reads TGTGCCAGCACGCGGGGGACTGAAGCTTTCTTT. Amino acid sequence: CASTRGTEAFF.